This T cell receptor (beta chain) comes out of a study of T cell responses to AZD1222 COVID-19 vaccine. The protocol was immunoSEQ multiplex PCR, while the TCRdb copy is restricted to in-frame clones and leaves out a portion. The sample holds about 190,000 clones, roughly 93% seen once. The sample was peripheral blood, taken on day 0 of AZD1222 vaccination. The clonotype originates from an adult in good health.

CDR3 protein: CSVVVGGPRDGYTF. CDR3 in DNA: TGCAGCGTTGTAGTAGGGGGCCCAAGGGATGGCTACACCTTC. The V call is TRBV29-1, the J call TRBJ1-2; 7 bases match TRBD1. V shed 4 bases, J shed 6 bases, and the junction held 11 bases outside the gene matches. CDR1 is SQVTM and CDR2 is ANQGSEA in the germline V gene. CDR3 length: 14 amino acids.